One and the same sample provided the 19 T cell receptor beta chains below, sequenced in a study of blood T cell repertoires in COVID-19. Here immunoSEQ multiplex PCR was the method, and the copy in TCRdb shows in-frame clones only, minus some. The profile covers about 200,000 clones, with approximately 90% appearing a single time and about 22% taken by the ten largest. The sample comprised peripheral blood. Source of these receptors: a man in his 60s with active or convalescent COVID-19.

The V gene is TRBV21-1, the J gene TRBJ1-2; the table calls TRBD1, which could not be checked here. TRBV21-1 is reported as a pseudogene. CDR3 length: 16 residues. The CDR3 loop is CASSKFWTDSNYGYTF. The CDR3, as DNA: TGTGCCAGCAGTAAATTTTGGACAGACTCGAACTATGGCTACACCTTC.

CDR3 sequence reads: CASSRGQDPSNQPQHF. The CDR3 nucleotides are TGTGCCAGCAGCCGTGGACAGGACCCTAGCAATCAGCCCCAGCATTTT. The rearrangement links TRBV5-5 to TRBJ1-5, with 7 nucleotides matching TRBD1. V trimming: 4 bases; J trimming: 0 bases; junction bases outside the gene matches: 7. CDR3 length equals 16 residues. Germline CDR1 and CDR2: SGHKS and YYEKEE (reference sequence). Using reference TRBV5-5 and TRBJ1-5 for the parts outside the CDR3, the full variable domain is DAGVTQSPTHLIKTRGQQVTLRCSPISGHKSVSWYQQVLGQGPQFIFQYYEKEERGRGNFPDRFSARQFPNYSSELNVNALLLGDSALYLCASSRGQDPSNQPQHFGDGTRLSIL.

The V call is TRBV12-1, the J call TRBJ1-1; the table's D call, TRBD1, was not checked against the DNA. TRBV12-1 represents a pseudogene. The CDR3 sequence is 16 residues long. CDR3 in DNA: TGTGCCAGCAGCCCGGATGAGGACAGGGGGAACACTGAAGCTTTCTTT. The encoded protein is CASSPDEDRGNTEAFF.

The rearrangement uses TRBV30 and TRBJ2-7; 7 positions match TRBD1. The V and J ends lost 0 bases and 3 bases, in that order; junction bases with no gene match: 17. CDR1 and CDR2 from the germline V gene are GTSNPN and SVGIG (reference sequence). CDR3 length equals 18 residues. Here the CDR3 DNA reads TGTGCCTGGAGTGTAAGAATTTACAGGGGCGCAGGATTCTACGAGCAGTACTTC. Its translation: CAWSVRIYRGAGFYEQYF.

This chain connects TRBV6-4 to TRBJ2-7; TRBD2 matches 8 bases. The CDR3 runs 17 residues. CDR1 and CDR2 from the germline V gene are MRHNA and SNTAGT. The junction had 15 bases not matched to a gene; V was cut back by 6 bases and J by 2 bases. The CDR3 sequence: CASRNVVAGRLAYEQYF. The CDR3 nucleotides are TGTGCCAGCAGGAACGTGGTAGCGGGGCGTCTCGCCTACGAGCAGTACTTC.

As regards this clone: The same CDR3 also results from other DNA sequences found in this sample. V is TRBV6-5 and J is TRBJ1-1; 7 nucleotides agree with TRBD1. The CDR3 consists of 15 residues. J lost 3 bases, V lost 0 bases, and 4 bases had no gene match. CDR1 MNHEY and CDR2 SVGAGI come from the germline V gene. Written as DNA, the CDR3 is TGTGCCAGCAGTTACTCGAGGCAGGGGGACACTGAAGCTTTCTTT. As protein: CASSYSRQGDTEAFF.

This chain connects TRBV10-3 to TRBJ2-3, with 9 bases matching TRBD1. V trimming: 11 bases; J trimming: 2 bases; junction bases outside the gene matches: 8. Germline V lookup: CDR1 ENHRY, CDR2 SYGVKD. The CDR3 has 14 residues. The CDR3 nucleotides are TGTGCCTCCAGGGACAGGGCCTCCACAGATACGCAGTATTTT. It is translated as CASRDRASTDTQYF.

This sequence joins TRBV29-1 and TRBJ2-7; 7 nucleotides match TRBD2. V was clipped by 5 bases and J by 0 bases; unmatched bases: 4. CDR1 and CDR2 from the germline V gene are SQVTM and ANQGSEA. The CDR3 covers 13 residues. In DNA form, the CDR3 reads TGCAGCGTTACCGGGGGGAGCTCCTACGAGCAGTACTTC. This sequence encodes CSVTGGSSYEQYF.

This clone appeared once. The rearrangement links TRBV12-5 to TRBJ2-2; possibly TRBD1 for D (5 bases). The V end lost 5 bases, the J end lost 1 base, and 8 bases lay between the germline ends. Germline CDR1 and CDR2: LGHNT and FRNRAP. CDR3 size: 14 residues. In DNA form, the CDR3 reads TGTGCTAGTGGTAAAACAGGGAACACCGGGGAGCTGTTTTTT. This gives the protein CASGKTGNTGELFF.

This clone was detected only a few times. V gene TRBV27 combines with J gene TRBJ1-2; TRBD1 matches 10 bases. Germline V gene lookup returns CDR1 MNHEY and CDR2 SMNVEV (reference sequence). Unmatched junction bases numbered 3, after V lost 6 bases and J lost 2 bases. There are 14 residues in the CDR3. The CDR3 coding sequence is TGTGCCAGCAGGGGGACAGGGGCCAACTATGGCTACACCTTC. Its translation: CASRGTGANYGYTF.

The chain employs TRBV21-1 and TRBJ1-3; the table assigns TRBD1, which was not confirmed against the DNA. TRBV21-1 is designated a pseudogene. This CDR3 spans 16 amino acids. CDR3 loop: CAESQGTVHSGNTIYF. CDR3 nucleotides: TGTGCCGAGTCACAGGGGACAGTTCACTCTGGAAACACCATATATTTT.

V usage is TRBV10-3 and J usage is TRBJ1-1; 7 bases line up with TRBD1. The length of the CDR3 is 14 residues. CDR1 is ENHRY and CDR2 is SYGVKD in the germline V gene. V trimming: 6 bases; J trimming: 4 bases; junction bases outside the gene matches: 8. The chain's CDR3 is CAISDRDLATEAFF. The CDR3 DNA reads TGTGCCATCAGCGACAGGGACCTCGCCACTGAAGCTTTCTTT.

The V call is TRBV19, the J call TRBJ1-5; D is perhaps TRBD1 (6 bases). The CDR3 consists of 13 residues. V shed 6 bases and J shed 7 bases, with 13 bases lying between them. The germline V gene has CDR1 LNHDA and CDR2 SQIVND (reference sequence). The DNA of the CDR3 is TGTGCCAGTAGCCCCCAGGGGTGGCAGCCCCAGCATTTT. Protein: CASSPQGWQPQHF. The full variable domain, in which reference TRBV19 and TRBJ1-5 provide the parts outside the CDR3, is DGGITQSPKYLFRKEGQNVTLSCEQNLNHDAMYWYRQDPGQGLRLIYYSQIVNDFQKGDIAEGYSVSREKKESFPLTVTSAQKNPTAFYLCASSPQGWQPQHFGDGTRLSIL.

CDR3 loop: CAITGGPNTGELFF. Written as DNA, the CDR3 is TGTGCCATCACGGGGGGCCCTAACACCGGGGAGCTGTTTTTT. The V gene is TRBV10-3, the J gene TRBJ2-2, with a tentative D call TRBD2 (7 bases). V dropped 7 bases and J dropped 2 bases, with 11 bases sitting between them. The CDR3 contains 14 residues. CDR1 is ENHRY, CDR2 SYGVKD, per germline.

V gene TRBV5-1 combines with J gene TRBJ2-2, with 9 positions matching TRBD2. The V gene's germline CDR1 is SGHRS and CDR2 YFSETQ. V shed 1 base and J 8 bases; nucleotides not matched to a gene: 6. The CDR3 spans 15 residues. The chain's CDR3 is CASSLFLAGQGELFF. In nucleotides, the CDR3 is TGCGCCAGCAGCTTGTTCCTAGCGGGGCAGGGGGAGCTGTTTTTT.

This clone was counted a few times. This chain links TRBV3-1 (or the pseudogene TRBV3-2) with TRBJ2-3, with 9 positions matching TRBD2. This CDR3 is built from 21 residues. Trimming took 0 bases from V and 0 from J; bases not matched to a gene: 16. Germline V lookup: CDR1 LGHDT, CDR2 YNNKEL (reference sequence). CDR3: CASSQENFGAGGYTSTDTQYF. The CDR3 nucleotides read TGTGCCAGCAGCCAAGAGAATTTTGGAGCGGGGGGTTATACTAGCACAGATACGCAGTATTTT.

This clone was counted between two and nine times. The rearrangement uses TRBV3-1 (or the pseudogene TRBV3-2) and TRBJ2-1, with TRBD2 identical over 13 bases. V dropped 6 bases and J dropped 16; count of bases not matched to a gene: 12. This CDR3 is 14 amino acids long. Germline CDR1 is LGHDT and CDR2 is YNNKEL (reference sequence). In DNA, the CDR3 is TGTGCCAGCAGACTTACTAGCGGGGGGGCCGATATCTTCTTC. This translates into CASRLTSGGADIFF.

The chain carries TRBV12-3 or TRBV12-4 and TRBJ1-1; D ambiguous. The V end was cut by 6 bases, the J end by 4 bases, with 6 bases between. The CDR3 is 11 amino acids. The CDR3 DNA is TGTGCCAGCAGCCAGATCACTGAAGCTTTCTTT. As protein: CASSQITEAFF.

The chain employs TRBV18 and TRBJ2-3; tentatively, D is TRBD2 (5 bases). Germline CDR1 reads KGHSH; CDR2 reads LQKENI. The CDR3 length is 16 residues. V lost 1 base, J lost 2 bases, and 13 bases lay in between. The CDR3 spells CASSPLRSGPTDTQYF. Here the CDR3 DNA reads TGTGCCAGCTCACCACTGAGGAGCGGCCCCACAGATACGCAGTATTTT.